This TCR beta chain was recorded in a study of blood T cell repertoires in COVID-19. Participants' reported clinical history set cohort assignment. Two negative PCRs, clearance, or symptom resolution had been documented for recovered Cohort 3 donors. CDR1 and CDR2 (germline): LGHDT, YNNKEL (reference sequence). The CDR3 loop spans 15 amino acids. The ends were cut back, 0 bases at V and 5 bases at J, with 11 bases in the middle. Original analysis: Amplification of reference gene primers was used by the study to estimate nucleated cell counts. Clones were read by immunoSEQ multiplex PCR, and TCRdb kept only the in-frame ones, dropping some. V and J calls and clone size are given by that table; D and trimming were obtained from the DNA. The sample includes about 400,000 clones, approximately 89% of them seen just once. In this sample, this clone turned up once.

This chain joins TRBV3-1 (or the pseudogene TRBV3-2) and TRBJ2-1; the D is unclear. Sample: PBMCs or T cells enriched from blood (not recorded which). This receptor was identified in a woman in her twenties or thirties who had recovered from COVID-19. The CDR3 DNA reads as TGTGCCAGCAGCCAAGATCTTTTCCAGAACAATGAGCAGTTCTTC. It is translated as CASSQDLFQNNEQFF.